A selection of T cell receptor beta chains follows, all from one sample in a study of blood T cell repertoires in COVID-19. Only in-frame clones appear in the TCRdb table, and some are missing; sequencing was by immunoSEQ multiplex PCR. This sample has around 240,000 clones; around 88% occur once, and the top ten carry around 2.9%. Input material: peripheral blood. The receptors stem from a woman under 40 who had recovered from COVID-19. Each CDR3 is given with its conserved first and last residue. The D gene is left open where the match is weak. Only part of the rows carry a size: once, few, many, or a class if the clone is expanded.

CASSPGSGAGELFF TGCGCCAGCAGCCCGGGGAGTGGGGCCGGGGAGCTGTTTTTT TRBJ2-2 . . TRBV5-1
CASSPTLQGLRGNTIYF TGTGCCAGCAGCCCAACCCTACAGGGTCTTAGGGGAAACACCATATATTTT TRBJ1-3 . . TRBV11-2
CASSPVTGPPYEQYF TGTGCCAGCAGCCCCGTGACAGGCCCCCCCTACGAGCAGTACTTC TRBJ2-7 . . TRBV7-9
CASTIRIDRVNTEAFF TGTGCCAGCACCATTAGAATCGACAGGGTAAACACTGAAGCTTTCTTT TRBJ1-1 TRBD1 few TRBV6-6
CASSSQGGSANEKLFF TGCGCCAGCAGTTCCCAAGGGGGCTCAGCTAATGAAAAACTGTTTTTT TRBJ1-4 TRBD1 . TRBV5-1
CASSLHRLQETQYF TGTGCCAGCAGCTTGCACAGGCTCCAAGAGACCCAGTACTTC TRBJ2-5 . once TRBV5-6
CAWSPGTQETQYF TGTGCCTGGAGCCCGGGAACCCAAGAGACCCAGTACTTC TRBJ2-5 . . TRBV30
CSVDGAVTDTQYF TGCAGCGTTGATGGGGCTGTTACAGATACGCAGTATTTT TRBJ2-3 . . TRBV29-1
CASKRLAGGLHSGELFF TGTGCCAGCAAGCGACTAGCGGGGGGCCTCCATTCCGGGGAGCTGTTTTTT TRBJ2-2 TRBD2 . TRBV11-2
CASSLNAPNTEAFF TGTGCCAGCAGCCTAAACGCCCCGAACACTGAAGCTTTCTTT TRBJ1-1 . . TRBV5-4
CASSVTEGGLGTQSTQYF TGTGCCAGCAGCGTTACGGAAGGGGGCCTCGGGACCCAGTCTACCCAGTACTTC TRBJ2-5 TRBD1 . TRBV9
CASSGLGAGANVLTF TGTGCCAGCAGCGGCCTTGGGGCCGGGGCCAACGTCCTGACTTTC TRBJ2-6 . . TRBV9
CASSWSSGGAADTQYF TGTGCCAGCAGTTGGTCTAGCGGGGGGGCCGCAGATACGCAGTATTTT TRBJ2-3 TRBD2 . TRBV6-5
CASSYRVTPMNTEAFF TGTGCCAGCAGTTACCGGGTCACCCCTATGAACACTGAAGCTTTCTTT TRBJ1-1 . . TRBV6-5
CASSSGLSSTDTQYF TGCGCCAGCAGCTCAGGCCTCAGCAGCACAGATACGCAGTATTTT TRBJ2-3 . . TRBV5-1